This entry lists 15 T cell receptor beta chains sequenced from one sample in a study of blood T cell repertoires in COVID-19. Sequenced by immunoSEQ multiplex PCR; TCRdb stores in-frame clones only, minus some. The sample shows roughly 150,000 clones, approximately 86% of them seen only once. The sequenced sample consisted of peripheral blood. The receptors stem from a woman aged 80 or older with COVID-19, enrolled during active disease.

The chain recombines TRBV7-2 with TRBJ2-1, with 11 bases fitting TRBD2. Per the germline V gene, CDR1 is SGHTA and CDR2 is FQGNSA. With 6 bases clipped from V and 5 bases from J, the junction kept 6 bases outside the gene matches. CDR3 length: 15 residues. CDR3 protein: CASSPGLAANNEQFF. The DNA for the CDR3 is TGTGCCAGCAGTCCGGGACTAGCGGCCAACAATGAGCAGTTCTTC.

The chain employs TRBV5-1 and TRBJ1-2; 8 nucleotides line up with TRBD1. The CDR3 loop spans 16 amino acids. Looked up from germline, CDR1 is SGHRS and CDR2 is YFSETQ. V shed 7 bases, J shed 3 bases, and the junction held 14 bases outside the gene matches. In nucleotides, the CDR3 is TGCGCCAGCGCTACTACCTCCAGGACAGGGTACTATGGCTACACCTTC. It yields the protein CASATTSRTGYYGYTF.

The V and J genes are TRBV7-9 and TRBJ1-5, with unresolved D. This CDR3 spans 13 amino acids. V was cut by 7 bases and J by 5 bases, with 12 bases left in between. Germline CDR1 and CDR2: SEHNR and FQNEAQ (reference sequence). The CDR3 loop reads CASTPGRDQPQHF. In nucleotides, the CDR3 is TGTGCCAGCACCCCGGGGAGGGATCAGCCCCAGCATTTT.

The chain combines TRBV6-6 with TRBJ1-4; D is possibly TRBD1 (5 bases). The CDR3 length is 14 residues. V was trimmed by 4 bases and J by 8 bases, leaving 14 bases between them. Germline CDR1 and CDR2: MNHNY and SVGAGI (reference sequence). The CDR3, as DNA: TGTGCCAGCAGTTTAGGGGCCCCCCCCGAAAAACTGTTTTTT. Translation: CASSLGAPPEKLFF.

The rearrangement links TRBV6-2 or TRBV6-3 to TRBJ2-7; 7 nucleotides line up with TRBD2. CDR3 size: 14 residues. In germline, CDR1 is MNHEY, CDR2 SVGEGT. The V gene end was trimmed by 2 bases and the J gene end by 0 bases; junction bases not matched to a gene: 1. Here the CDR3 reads CASSYKRDSYEQYF. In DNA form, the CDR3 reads TGTGCCAGCAGTTACAAGCGGGACTCCTACGAGCAGTACTTC.

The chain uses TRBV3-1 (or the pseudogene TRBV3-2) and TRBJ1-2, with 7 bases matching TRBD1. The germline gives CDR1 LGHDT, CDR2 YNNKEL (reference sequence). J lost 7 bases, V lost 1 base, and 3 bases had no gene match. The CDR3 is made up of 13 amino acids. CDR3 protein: CASSQGQGIGYTF. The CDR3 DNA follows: TGTGCCAGCAGCCAAGGACAGGGAATTGGCTACACCTTC.

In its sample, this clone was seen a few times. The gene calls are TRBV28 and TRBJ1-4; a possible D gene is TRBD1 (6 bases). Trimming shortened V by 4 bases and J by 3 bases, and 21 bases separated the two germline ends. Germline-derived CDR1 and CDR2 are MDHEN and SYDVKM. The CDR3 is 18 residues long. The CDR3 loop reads CASSSLGNAGASNEKLFF. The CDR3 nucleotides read TGTGCCAGCAGTTCCCTAGGAAATGCGGGGGCATCTAATGAAAAACTGTTTTTT. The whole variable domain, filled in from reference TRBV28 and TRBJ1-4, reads DVKVTQSSRYLVKRTGEKVFLECVQDMDHENMFWYRQDPGLGLRLIYFSYDVKMKEKGDIPEGYSVSREKKERFSLILESASTNQTSMYLCASSSLGNAGASNEKLFFGSGTQLSVL.

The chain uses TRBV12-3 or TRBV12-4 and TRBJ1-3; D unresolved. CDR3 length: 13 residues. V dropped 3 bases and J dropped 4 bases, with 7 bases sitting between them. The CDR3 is CASSLLIGNTIYF. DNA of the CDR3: TGTGCCAGCAGTTTGCTAATCGGAAACACCATATATTTT.

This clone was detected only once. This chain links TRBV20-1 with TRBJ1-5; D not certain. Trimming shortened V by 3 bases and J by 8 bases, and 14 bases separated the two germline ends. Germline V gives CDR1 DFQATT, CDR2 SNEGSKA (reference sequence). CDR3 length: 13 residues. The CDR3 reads CSASPQVGEPQHF. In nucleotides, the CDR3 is TGCAGTGCTAGTCCGCAGGTCGGGGAGCCCCAGCATTTT.

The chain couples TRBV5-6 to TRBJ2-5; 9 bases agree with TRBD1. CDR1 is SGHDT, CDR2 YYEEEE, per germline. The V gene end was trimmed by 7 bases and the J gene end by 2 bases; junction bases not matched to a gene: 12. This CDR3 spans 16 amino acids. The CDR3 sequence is CASSSGTGSTQETQYF. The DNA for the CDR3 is TGTGCCAGCTCAAGCGGGACAGGGTCCACTCAAGAGACCCAGTACTTC.

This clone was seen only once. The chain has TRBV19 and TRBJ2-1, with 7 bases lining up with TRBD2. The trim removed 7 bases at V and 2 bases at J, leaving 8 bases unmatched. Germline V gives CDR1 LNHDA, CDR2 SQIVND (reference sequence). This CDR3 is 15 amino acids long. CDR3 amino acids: CASTRSGEPYNEQFF. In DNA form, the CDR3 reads TGTGCCAGTACCCGGAGCGGGGAGCCCTACAATGAGCAGTTCTTC.

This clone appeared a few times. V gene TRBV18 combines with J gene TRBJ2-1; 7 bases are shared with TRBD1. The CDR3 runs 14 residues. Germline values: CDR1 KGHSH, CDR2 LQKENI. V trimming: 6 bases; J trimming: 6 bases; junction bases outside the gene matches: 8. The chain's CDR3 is CASSIKQGSNEQFF. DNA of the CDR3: TGTGCCAGCTCCATAAAACAGGGGAGCAATGAGCAGTTCTTC.

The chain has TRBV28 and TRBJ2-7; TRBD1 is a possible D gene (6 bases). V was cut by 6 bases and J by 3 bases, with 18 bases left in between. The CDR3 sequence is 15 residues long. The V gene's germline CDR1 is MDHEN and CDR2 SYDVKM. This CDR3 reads CASSTERQARYEQYF. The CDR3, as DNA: TGTGCCAGCAGCACCGAAAGACAGGCCCGCTACGAGCAGTACTTC.

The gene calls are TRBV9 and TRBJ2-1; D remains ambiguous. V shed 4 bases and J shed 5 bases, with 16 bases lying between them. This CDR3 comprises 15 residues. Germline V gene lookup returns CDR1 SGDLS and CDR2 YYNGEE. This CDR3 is CASSPNPGQDNEQFF. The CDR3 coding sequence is TGTGCCAGCAGCCCAAACCCCGGTCAGGACAATGAGCAGTTCTTC.

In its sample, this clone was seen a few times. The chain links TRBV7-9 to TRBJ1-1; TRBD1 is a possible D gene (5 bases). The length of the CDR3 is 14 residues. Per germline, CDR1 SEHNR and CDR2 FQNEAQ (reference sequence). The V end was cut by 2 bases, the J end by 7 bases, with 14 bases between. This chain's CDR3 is CASSLSEGMVEAFF. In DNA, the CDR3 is TGTGCCAGCAGCTTATCGGAGGGGATGGTTGAAGCTTTCTTT.